The clone carrying this T cell receptor (beta chain) occurred a few times. Its specificity is unknown. Germline CDR1 reads LNHDA; CDR2 reads SQIVND (reference sequence). This CDR3 has 15 amino acids. V lost 4 bases to trimming and J lost 0 bases; unmatched junction nucleotides: 5. This sample stems from a study of T cells in localized non-small cell lung cancer. Using immunoSEQ multiplex PCR, the repertoire was profiled, and TCRdb retains in-frame clones only, with some absent. The sample yields 3,000 to 4,000 clones, about 29% seen once. Points from the study as a whole: A raised T cell density in blood coincided with lengthier overall survival.

The sample was lung tumor tissue, taken before any cancer treatment. This receptor was taken from a woman aged 40-75 years with stage I squamous cell lung carcinoma. The chain couples TRBV19 to TRBJ1-1; 7 bases line up with TRBD1. This CDR3 is CASSTSGGVNTEAFF. The CDR3 DNA follows: TGTGCCAGTAGTACCTCAGGGGGAGTGAACACTGAAGCTTTCTTT.